This T cell receptor beta chain came from a study of blood T cell repertoires in COVID-19. Study as a whole: The samples span acute and convalescent COVID-19 from the United States, Italy and Spain.

Data came from immunoSEQ multiplex PCR; TCRdb stores just in-frame clones and leaves some out. The data contain 220,000 or so clones, almost 90% of them singletons. The CDR3 runs 14 residues. Germline loops: CDR1 SGHKS, CDR2 YYEKEE (reference sequence). Trimming stripped 7 bases from V and 8 bases from J, with 19 bases between. Those enrolled, adults aged roughly 18 to 95 years, came from about two dozen US areas. Exposed participants came across a COVID-19 case within 2 weeks before study entry. The sequence was collected from a man in his thirties or forties who had been exposed to COVID-19. V gene TRBV5-5 combines with J gene TRBJ1-3, with D maybe TRBD1 (5 bases). What was sequenced was PBMCs or T cells enriched from blood (not recorded which). CDR3 protein: CASREGGTWDTIYF. The CDR3 region has the DNA TGTGCCAGCCGAGAAGGAGGGACGTGGGACACCATATATTTT. Complete variable domain (other parts from reference TRBV5-5 and TRBJ1-3): DAGVTQSPTHLIKTRGQQVTLRCSPISGHKSVSWYQQVLGQGPQFIFQYYEKEERGRGNFPDRFSARQFPNYSSELNVNALLLGDSALYLCASREGGTWDTIYFGEGSWLTVV.